The 4 T cell receptor beta chains presented below share a single source sample, sequenced in a study of response to subunit inactivated influenza vaccine. Using its own MiXCR run on the RT-PCR reads, TCRdb lists one record per CDR3 protein. The table lists roughly 700,000 distinct CDR3 sequences, around 14% of them singletons. This material consisted of PBMCs from blood, taken 11 to 12 days after vaccination. These receptor sequences come from a man in his fifties or sixties who received an inactivated influenza vaccine.

This clonotype was observed a few times. This chain uses TRBV5-1 with TRBJ1-6, with D maybe TRBD1 (6 bases). The CDR3 is 15 amino acids. Trimming removed 4 bases from V and 8 bases from J, with 16 bases in between. Germline CDR1 and CDR2: SGHRS and YFSETQ. The CDR3 sequence is CASSRNRANDSPLHF. The CDR3 DNA reads TGCGCCAGCAGCAGGAACAGGGCAAACGATTCACCCCTCCACTTT. Based on the CDR3 plus reference TRBV5-1 and TRBJ1-6, the full variable domain is KAGVTQTPRYLIKTRGQQVTLSCSPISGHRSVSWYQQTPGQGLQFLFEYFSETQRNKGNFPGRFSGRQFSNSRSEMNVSTLELGDSALYLCASSRNRANDSPLHFGNGTRLTVT.

This clonotype has at least ten counts. The genes are TRBV12-3 or TRBV12-4 and TRBJ1-5; 10 positions match TRBD1. The CDR3 is made up of 16 amino acids. The V segment lost 5 bases and the J segment 3 bases; nucleotides outside the gene matches: 7. CDR3 sequence (DNA): TGTGCCAGCAGTCTATTCGGGACAGGGGCCAATCAGCCCCAGCATTTT. As protein: CASSLFGTGANQPQHF.

This clonotype showed up just a few times. The chain combines TRBV11-2 with TRBJ1-1; D gene ambiguous. Germline CDR1 is SGHAT and CDR2 is FQNNGV. The germline V and J ends were trimmed by 2 bases and 1 base, with 8 bases remaining between them. The CDR3 sequence is 14 residues long. The CDR3 reads CASSLQRENTEAFF. Here the CDR3 DNA reads TGTGCCAGCAGCTTACAGCGGGAGAACACTGAAGCTTTCTTT.

This clonotype was observed a handful of times. The chain carries TRBV19 and TRBJ2-1; 12 positions match TRBD2. In germline, CDR1 is LNHDA, CDR2 SQIVND (reference sequence). Trimming removed 2 bases from V and 8 bases from J; junction bases left unmatched: 4. The CDR3 consists of 15 residues. The DNA of the CDR3 is TGTGCCAGTAGTATACCTAGCGGGGGGGCCCATGAGCAGTTCTTC. Encoded protein: CASSIPSGGAHEQFF.